These T cell receptor beta chains were read from a single sample in a study of cytomegalovirus exposure and HLA in healthy donors. Repertoires were generated with immunoSEQ multiplex PCR, while TCRdb's copy carries only in-frame clones and drops some. The table lists approximately 180,000 clones, around 87% of them singletons, with around 1.5% in the top ten. The sequenced sample consisted of PBMCs. These receptors came from a woman aged 18-29 years in good health and CMV-seronegative. Each CDR3 is given with its conserved first and last residue. The D gene is left open where the match is weak. Rows may omit the clone size; those that give it use once, few, many or a size class.

j_call d_call clone_size v_call cdr3_length cdr3_aa cdr3_nt
TRBJ2-7 TRBD1 - TRBV7-9 16 CASSLAGQGAINEQYF TGTGCCAGCAGCTTAGCCGGACAGGGGGCTATCAACGAGCAGTACTTC
TRBJ1-2 TRBD1 - TRBV29-1 17 CSVYPSSGTGHNYGYTF TGCAGCGTCTACCCATCGTCCGGGACAGGGCATAACTATGGCTACACCTTC
TRBJ1-1 - - TRBV6-1 15 CASSERRRVATEAFF TGTGCCAGCAGTGAAAGACGGAGAGTGGCCACTGAAGCTTTCTTT
TRBJ2-5 - - TRBV7-9 15 CATIIGAPGFGTQYF TGTGCCACAATAATTGGGGCCCCCGGGTTTGGGACCCAGTACTTC
TRBJ1-3 - - TRBV7-6 13 CASSLGRENTIYF TGTGCCAGCAGCTTAGGAAGGGAGAACACCATATATTTT
TRBJ1-5 TRBD1 - TRBV5-7 18 CASSLGTGGSDSNQPQHF TGTGCCAGCAGCTTGGGGACAGGGGGCTCGGATAGCAATCAGCCCCAGCATTTT
TRBJ1-1 - - TRBV12-1 14 CASSVQGDWTEAFF TGTGCCAGCAGCGTACAGGGAGATTGGACTGAAGCTTTCTTT
TRBJ1-4 - - TRBV4-1 15 CASSQDPRVNEKLFF TGCGCCAGCAGCCAAGATCCGCGGGTAAATGAAAAACTGTTTTTT
TRBJ1-1 - - TRBV27 14 CASRPIGENTEAFF TGTGCCAGCAGACCGATCGGGGAAAACACTGAAGCTTTCTTT
TRBJ1-5 - - TRBV5-4 16 CASSVWRGGNHQPQHF TGTGCCAGCAGCGTCTGGAGGGGCGGGAATCATCAGCCCCAGCATTTT
TRBJ2-3 TRBD1 - TRBV6-1 16 CASSAGQGLSTDTQYF TGTGCCAGCAGTGCTGGACAGGGGTTGAGCACAGATACGCAGTATTTT
TRBJ2-3 TRBD1 - TRBV6-1 16 CASSEAPGTGTDTQYF TGTGCCAGCAGTGAGGCCCCCGGGACAGGCACAGATACGCAGTATTTT
TRBJ2-3 - - TRBV10-1 17 CASSDPGGEGSTDTQYF TGCGCCAGCAGTGACCCTGGAGGAGAGGGATCCACAGATACGCAGTATTTT
TRBJ1-1 - - TRBV4-1 13 CASSQDRDTEAFF TGCGCCAGCAGCCAAGACCGGGACACTGAAGCTTTCTTT
TRBJ2-3 - - TRBV23-1 15 CASSQSTTPSGTQYF TGCGCCAGCAGTCAATCGACAACCCCGAGTGGTACGCAGTATTTT
TRBJ1-1 TRBD1 - TRBV15 14 CATSRVGTVNEAFF TGTGCCACCAGCAGAGTCGGGACAGTCAATGAAGCTTTCTTT
TRBJ2-1 TRBD2 - TRBV7-3 15 CASSSPGLAVGEQFF TGTGCCAGCAGCTCCCCGGGACTAGCGGTGGGGGAGCAGTTCTTC
TRBJ2-5 - - TRBV7-2 16 CASSEYFQAAQETQYF TGTGCCAGCAGCGAGTATTTTCAGGCAGCACAAGAGACCCAGTACTTC
TRBJ2-6 - - TRBV5-4 13 CASTSSGANVLTF TGTGCCAGCACCTCCTCTGGGGCCAACGTCCTGACTTTC
TRBJ1-1 TRBD1 - TRBV4-2 18 CASSQDPYVGTGNTEAFF TGTGCCAGCAGCCAAGACCCTTACGTCGGGACAGGGAACACTGAAGCTTTCTTT
TRBJ2-7 - once TRBV21-1 15 CASKQRGNPCYEQYF TGTGCCAGCAAGCAAAGAGGCAATCCCTGCTACGAGCAGTACTTC